This TCR beta chain is from a study of CD8+ T cells in alopecia areata. Regarding the study as a whole: Elevated clonality characterized lesional scalp relative to normal scalp, particularly in alopecia totalis/universalis. Resident alphabeta T-cell populations of normal skin are likewise subject to sequencing in scalp samples. Mice showed clearer TCR sharing than patients did, a gap that was possibly HLA-related.

This clone was picked up one time. What it recognizes is unknown. Once RNA had been extracted, it was reverse transcribed into cDNA to act as the sequencing template. The method was immunoSEQ multiplex PCR; TCRdb's version includes in-frame clones alone and lacks a portion of them. Here the sample spans fewer than 110,000 clones, roughly 53% being singletons. V was shortened by 0 bases and J by 13 bases, with 16 bases between the two germline ends. This CDR3 contains 14 residues. Germline V gene data show CDR1 as GTSNPN and CDR2 as SVGIG (reference sequence). The sample taken for sequencing was CD4+ T cells sorted from blood. The chain couples TRBV30 to TRBJ1-6, with D perhaps TRBD1 (5 bases). The receptor was isolated from a human donor in good health. This chain's CDR3 is CAWSVEGPRIPLHF. In DNA form, the CDR3 reads TGTGCCTGGAGTGTGGAGGGGCCGAGGATCCCCCTCCACTTT.